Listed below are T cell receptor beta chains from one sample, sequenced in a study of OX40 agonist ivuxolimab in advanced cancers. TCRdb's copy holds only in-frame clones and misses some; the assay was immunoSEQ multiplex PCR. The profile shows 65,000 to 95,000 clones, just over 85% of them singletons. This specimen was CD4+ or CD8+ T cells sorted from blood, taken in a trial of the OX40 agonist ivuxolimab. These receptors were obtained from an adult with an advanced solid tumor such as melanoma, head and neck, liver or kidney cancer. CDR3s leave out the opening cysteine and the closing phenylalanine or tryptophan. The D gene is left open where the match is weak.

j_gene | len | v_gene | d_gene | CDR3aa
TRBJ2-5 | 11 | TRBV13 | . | ASSLGYQETQY
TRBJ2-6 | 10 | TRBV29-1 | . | SGGFGANVLT
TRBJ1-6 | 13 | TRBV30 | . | AWKEGPSDNSPLH
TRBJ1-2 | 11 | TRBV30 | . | AWSVSRNYGYT
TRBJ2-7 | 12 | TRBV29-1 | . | SVVWRPHAYEQY
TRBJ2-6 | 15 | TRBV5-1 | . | ASSLTSGLFEANVLT
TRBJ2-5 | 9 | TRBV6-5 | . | ATLVQETQY
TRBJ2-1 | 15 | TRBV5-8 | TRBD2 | ASLLEAGLRLYNEQF
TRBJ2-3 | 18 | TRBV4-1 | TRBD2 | ASSQSILAGRGPRTDTQY
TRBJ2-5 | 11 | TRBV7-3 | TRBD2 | ASSFSGGETQY
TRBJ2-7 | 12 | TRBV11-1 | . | ASSRQVGVGEQY
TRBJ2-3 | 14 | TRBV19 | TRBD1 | ASSPRTGGGTDTQY
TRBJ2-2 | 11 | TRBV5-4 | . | ASSLPRGGELF
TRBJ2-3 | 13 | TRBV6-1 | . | ASSEVLGTADTQY
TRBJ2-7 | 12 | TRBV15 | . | ATSRAGHSYEQY
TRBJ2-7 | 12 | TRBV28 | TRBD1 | ASTATGGGYEQY
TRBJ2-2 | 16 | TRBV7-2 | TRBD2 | ASSAGRVRTSGTGELF
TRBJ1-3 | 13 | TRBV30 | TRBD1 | AWTFWDRAGNTIY
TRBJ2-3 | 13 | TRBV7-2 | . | ASSLAFGRGDTQY
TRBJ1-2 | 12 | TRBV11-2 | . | ASSRTSGNYGYT
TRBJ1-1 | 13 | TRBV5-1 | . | ASSLGGQGNTEAF
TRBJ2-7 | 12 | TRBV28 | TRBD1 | ASKGGTGWYEQY
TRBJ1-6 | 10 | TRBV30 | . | AWRGARSPLH
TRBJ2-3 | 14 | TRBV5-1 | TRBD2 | ASSFLGLAGVDTQY
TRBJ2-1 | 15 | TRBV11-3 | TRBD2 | ASSSRTSGISYNEQF
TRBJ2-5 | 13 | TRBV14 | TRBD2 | ASSQERGSLETQY
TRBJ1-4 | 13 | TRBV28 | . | ATDKPGQPNEKLF
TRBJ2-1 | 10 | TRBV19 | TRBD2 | ASKASGSEQF
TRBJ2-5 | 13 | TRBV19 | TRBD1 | ASSTGQGAVETQY
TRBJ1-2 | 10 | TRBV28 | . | ATDSDRDGYT
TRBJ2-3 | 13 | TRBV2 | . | ASSDNRSGTDTQY
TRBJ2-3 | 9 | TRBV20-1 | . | SARLADTQY
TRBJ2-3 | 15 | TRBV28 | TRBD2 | ASSLFASGSRADTQY